This TCR beta chain was profiled in a study of OX40 agonist ivuxolimab in advanced cancers. Study-level information: The patients got ivuxolimab, which is an agonistic anti-OX40 (CD134) antibody. A partial response was reached by three patients: one with hepatocellular carcinoma and two with cutaneous melanoma.

This clone was counted a few times. Trimming took 1 base from V and 2 from J, leaving 6 bases between them. In germline, CDR1 is SGDLS, CDR2 YYNGEE. The CDR3 covers 13 residues. Exclusion applied to patients with autoimmune disease history or systemic immunosuppression. Sequenced by immunoSEQ multiplex PCR; TCRdb stores in-frame clones only, minus some. The repertoire has 15,000 or so clones, around 84% of them found once; the top ten carry less than 55%. The clonotype comes from an adult with an advanced solid tumor such as melanoma, head and neck, liver or kidney cancer. This sample comprised CD4+ or CD8+ T cells sorted from blood, obtained in a trial of the OX40 agonist ivuxolimab. The genes are TRBV9 and TRBJ1-1; no firm D call. DNA for the CDR3: TGTGCCAGCAGCGTACAGCAAAACACTGAAGCTTTCTTT. It encodes CASSVQQNTEAFF.